This TCR beta chain derives from a study of blood T cells in healthy people across ages. Whole-study results and caveats: A strong correlation between TCR beta diversity and naive T cell percentage was seen. With age, beta diversity per million T cells declined roughly linearly, significantly by about 37. Donor CMV status, an unknown factor, possibly confounded changes in expanded clonotypes.

PCR was performed a second time for about 7 to 11 cycles using a sample-barcoded 5' primer and a J-beta primer mix. TCRdb re-called the 5' RACE reads through MiXCR, storing one row per CDR3 protein. The data contain some 1.7 million distinct CDR3 sequences, about 30% of them singletons. With respect to this clonotype: Its specificity is unknown. One junction end disagrees with the germline gene, perhaps due to a read error.

Per germline, CDR1 SEHNR and CDR2 FQNEAQ (reference sequence). This CDR3 has 17 amino acids. Sample: blood. This rearrangement joins TRBV7-9 to TRBJ2-6, with D maybe TRBD1 (5 bases). The sequence was obtained from a woman aged 25-40 years in good health. This chain's CDR3 is CASSLDVGSSGASVLTF. CDR3 DNA sequence: TGTGCCAGCAGCTTAGATGTCGGAAGCTCTGGGGCCAGCGTCCTGACTTTC.